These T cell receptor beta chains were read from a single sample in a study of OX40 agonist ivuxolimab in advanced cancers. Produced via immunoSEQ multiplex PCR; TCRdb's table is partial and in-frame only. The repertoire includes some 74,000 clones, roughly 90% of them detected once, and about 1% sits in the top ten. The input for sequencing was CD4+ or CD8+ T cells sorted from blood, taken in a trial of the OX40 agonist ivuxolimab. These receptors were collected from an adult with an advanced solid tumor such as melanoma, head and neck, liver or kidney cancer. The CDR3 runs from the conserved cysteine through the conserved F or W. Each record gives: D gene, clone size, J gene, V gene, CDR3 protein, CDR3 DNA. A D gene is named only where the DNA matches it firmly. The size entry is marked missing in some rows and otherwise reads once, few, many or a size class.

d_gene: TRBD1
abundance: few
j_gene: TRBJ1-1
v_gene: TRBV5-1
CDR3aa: CASSIRQGLGEAFF
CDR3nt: TGCGCCAGCAGCATTAGACAGGGGCTCGGCGAAGCTTTCTTT

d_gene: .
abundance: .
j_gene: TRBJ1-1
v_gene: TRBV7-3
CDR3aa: CASSGGLDTEAFF
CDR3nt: TGTGCCAGCAGCGGGGGGCTGGACACTGAAGCTTTCTTT

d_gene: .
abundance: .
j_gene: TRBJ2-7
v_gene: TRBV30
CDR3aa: CAWTGGAFGGF
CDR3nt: TGTGCCTGGACAGGGGGTGCTTTCGGGGGCTTC

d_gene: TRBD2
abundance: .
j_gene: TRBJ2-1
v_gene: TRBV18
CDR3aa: CASSPPGTRSPFEQFF
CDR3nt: TGTGCCAGCTCACCACCAGGGACTAGAAGCCCATTTGAGCAGTTCTTC

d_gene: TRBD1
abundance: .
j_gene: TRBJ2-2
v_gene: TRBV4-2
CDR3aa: CASNVGQGRFGGELFF
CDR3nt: TGTGCCAGCAACGTGGGACAGGGAAGGTTTGGCGGGGAGCTGTTTTTT

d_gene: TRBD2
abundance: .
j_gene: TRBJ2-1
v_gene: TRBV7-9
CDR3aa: CASTPAGRLENEQFF
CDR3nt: TGTGCCAGCACCCCAGCCGGGAGGTTGGAAAATGAGCAGTTCTTC

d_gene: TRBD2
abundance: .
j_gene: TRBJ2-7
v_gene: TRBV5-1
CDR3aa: CASSLVGLAGAYEQYF
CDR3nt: TGCGCCAGCAGCTTGGTGGGACTAGCGGGAGCATACGAGCAGTACTTC

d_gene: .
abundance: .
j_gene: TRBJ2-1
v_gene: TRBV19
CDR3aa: CASSPLDSRGNEQFF
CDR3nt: TGTGCAAGTAGCCCATTGGACAGCAGGGGCAATGAGCAGTTCTTC

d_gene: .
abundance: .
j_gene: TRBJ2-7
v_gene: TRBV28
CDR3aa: CASRGRQGGTGYEQYF
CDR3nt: TGTGCCAGCAGGGGACGACAGGGAGGAACCGGTTACGAGCAGTACTTC

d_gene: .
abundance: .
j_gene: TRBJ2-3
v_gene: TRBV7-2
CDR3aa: CASSPTGTDTQYF
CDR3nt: TGTGCCAGCAGCCCGACAGGCACAGATACGCAGTATTTT

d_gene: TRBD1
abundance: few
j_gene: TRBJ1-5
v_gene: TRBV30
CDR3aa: CALGQGYQPQHF
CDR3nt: TGTGCCCTTGGACAGGGTTATCAGCCCCAGCATTTT

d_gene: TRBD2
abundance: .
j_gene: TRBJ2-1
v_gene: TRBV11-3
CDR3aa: CASSLAAGGQGEQFF
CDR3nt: TGTGCCAGCAGCTTAGCAGCGGGAGGGCAGGGTGAGCAGTTCTTC

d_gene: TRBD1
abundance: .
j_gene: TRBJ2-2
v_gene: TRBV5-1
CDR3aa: CASSPGQGMLGGAGELFF
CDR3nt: TGCGCCAGCAGCCCGGGACAGGGGATGTTAGGAGGGGCCGGGGAGCTGTTTTTT

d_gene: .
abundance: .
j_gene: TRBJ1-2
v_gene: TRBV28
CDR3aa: CASSLGTPANYGYTF
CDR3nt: TGTGCCAGCAGTTTAGGGACACCCGCTAACTATGGCTACACCTTC

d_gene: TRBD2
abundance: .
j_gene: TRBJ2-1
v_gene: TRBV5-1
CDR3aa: CASSLRTSGRADNEQFF
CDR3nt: TGCGCCAGCAGCTTGCGGACTAGCGGGAGGGCCGACAATGAGCAGTTCTTC

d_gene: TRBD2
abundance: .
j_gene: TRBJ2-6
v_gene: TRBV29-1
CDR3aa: CSVVLRTSGANVLTF
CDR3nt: TGCAGCGTTGTCCTTCGGACTAGTGGGGCCAACGTCCTGACTTTC

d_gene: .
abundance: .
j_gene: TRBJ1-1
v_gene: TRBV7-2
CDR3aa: CASSLGVLAEAFF
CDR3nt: TGTGCCAGCAGCTTAGGGGTCTTAGCTGAAGCTTTCTTT

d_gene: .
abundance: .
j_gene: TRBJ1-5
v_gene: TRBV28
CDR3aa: CASSFPIRDTTSNQPQHF
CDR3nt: TGTGCCAGCAGTTTCCCTATCCGGGACACTACTAGCAATCAGCCCCAGCATTTT

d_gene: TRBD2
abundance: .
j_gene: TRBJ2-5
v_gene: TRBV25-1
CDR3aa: CASSYGGGRETQYF
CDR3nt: TGTGCCAGCAGCTACGGGGGGGGGAGAGAGACCCAGTACTTC

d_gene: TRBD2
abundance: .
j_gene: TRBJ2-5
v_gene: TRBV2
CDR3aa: CASSEPGLAGGQETQYF
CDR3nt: TGTGCCAGCAGTGAACCTGGACTAGCGGGAGGTCAAGAGACCCAGTACTTC

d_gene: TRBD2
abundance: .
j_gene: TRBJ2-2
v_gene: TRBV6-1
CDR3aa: CASIPRRGAGELFF
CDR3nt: TGTGCCAGCATCCCCAGGCGGGGGGCCGGGGAGCTGTTTTTT

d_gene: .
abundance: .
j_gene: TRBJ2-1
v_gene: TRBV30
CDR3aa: CAWRPGYNEQFF
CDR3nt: TGTGCCTGGAGGCCGGGGTACAATGAGCAGTTCTTC

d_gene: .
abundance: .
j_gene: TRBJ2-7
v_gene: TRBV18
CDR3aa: CASSPSADITYEQYF
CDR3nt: TGTGCCAGCTCACCCTCGGCGGACATTACCTACGAGCAGTACTTC

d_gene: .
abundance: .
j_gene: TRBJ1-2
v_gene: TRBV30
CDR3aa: CAWSHRGGTSKFYGYTF
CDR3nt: TGTGCCTGGAGTCATCGGGGTGGGACTTCAAAGTTCTATGGCTACACCTTC

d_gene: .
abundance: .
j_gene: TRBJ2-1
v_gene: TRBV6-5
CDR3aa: CASSYSARYLNEQFF
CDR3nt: TGTGCCAGCAGTTACTCGGCTCGGTACTTGAATGAGCAGTTCTTC

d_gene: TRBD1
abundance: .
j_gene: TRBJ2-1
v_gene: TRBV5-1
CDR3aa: CASSGGQGATIDEQFF
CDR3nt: TGCGCCAGCAGCGGCGGACAGGGGGCGACCATAGATGAGCAGTTCTTC

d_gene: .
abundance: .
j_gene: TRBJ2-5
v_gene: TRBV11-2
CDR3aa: CASSPGFTPQETQYF
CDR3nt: TGTGCCAGCAGCCCGGGTTTTACCCCACAAGAGACCCAGTACTTC

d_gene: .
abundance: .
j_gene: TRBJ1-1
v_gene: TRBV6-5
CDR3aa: CASSPSLTGNTEAFF
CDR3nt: TGTGCCAGCAGTCCATCCCTGACAGGGAACACTGAAGCTTTCTTT

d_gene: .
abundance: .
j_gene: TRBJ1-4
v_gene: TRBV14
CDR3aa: CASSQAGSRNEKLFF
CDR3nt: TGTGCCAGCAGCCAAGCTGGAAGCAGAAATGAAAAACTGTTTTTT

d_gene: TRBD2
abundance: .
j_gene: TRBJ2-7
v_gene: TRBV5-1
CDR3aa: CASSLVAGGSYEQYF
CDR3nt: TGCGCCAGCAGCTTGGTAGCGGGAGGTTCCTACGAGCAGTACTTC

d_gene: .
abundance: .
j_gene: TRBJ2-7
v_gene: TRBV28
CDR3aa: CASSLHGLGPYEQYF
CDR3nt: TGTGCCAGCAGTTTGCACGGGCTCGGCCCCTACGAGCAGTACTTC

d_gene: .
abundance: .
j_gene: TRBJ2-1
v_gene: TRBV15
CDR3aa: CATSLPLSYEQFF
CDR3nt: TGTGCCACCAGCCTACCCTTATCTTACGAGCAGTTCTTC

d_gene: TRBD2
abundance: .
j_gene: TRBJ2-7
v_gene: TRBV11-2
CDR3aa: CASSPWTSATYEQYF
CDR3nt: TGTGCCAGCAGCCCATGGACTAGCGCGACCTACGAGCAGTACTTC

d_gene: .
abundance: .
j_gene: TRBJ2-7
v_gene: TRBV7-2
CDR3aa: CASSPVTGPPLEQYF
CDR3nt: TGTGCCAGCAGCCCGGTCACAGGGCCCCCTTTGGAGCAGTACTTC

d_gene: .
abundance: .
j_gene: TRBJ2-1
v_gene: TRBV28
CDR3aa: CASKTGELDNEQFF
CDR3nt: TGTGCCAGCAAGACGGGAGAATTGGACAATGAGCAGTTCTTC

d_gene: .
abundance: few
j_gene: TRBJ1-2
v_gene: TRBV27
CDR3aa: CASSLRGLDGYTF
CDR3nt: TGTGCCAGCAGTTTACGGGGGCTGGATGGCTACACCTTC

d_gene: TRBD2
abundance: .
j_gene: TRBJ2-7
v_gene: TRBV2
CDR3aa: CASRASGMNEQYF
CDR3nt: TGTGCCAGCAGGGCTAGCGGGATGAACGAGCAGTACTTC

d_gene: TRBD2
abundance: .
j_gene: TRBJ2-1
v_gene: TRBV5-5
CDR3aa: CASSLVSSGEQFF
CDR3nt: TGTGCCAGCAGCTTGGTTTCTAGCGGAGAACAGTTCTTC

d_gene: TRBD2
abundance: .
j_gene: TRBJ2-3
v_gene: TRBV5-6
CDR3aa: CASSLLLERESTDTQYF
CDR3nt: TGTGCCAGCAGCTTACTCCTCGAGCGGGAGAGCACAGATACGCAGTATTTT

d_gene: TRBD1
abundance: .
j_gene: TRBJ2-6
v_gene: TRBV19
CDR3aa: CASSRGTGTTGANVLTF
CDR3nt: TGTGCCAGTAGTAGGGGGACAGGGACGACTGGGGCCAACGTCCTGACTTTC

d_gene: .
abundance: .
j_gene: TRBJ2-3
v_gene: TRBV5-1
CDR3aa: CASSPGVGTDTQYF
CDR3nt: TGCGCCAGCAGCCCGGGAGTCGGGACAGATACGCAGTATTTT

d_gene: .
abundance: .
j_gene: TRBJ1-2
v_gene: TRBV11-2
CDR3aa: CASSLDHRVYGYTF
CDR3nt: TGTGCCAGCAGCTTAGATCACAGGGTATATGGCTACACCTTC

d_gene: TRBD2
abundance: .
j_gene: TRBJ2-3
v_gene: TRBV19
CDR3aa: CASSPRTSGRHF
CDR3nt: TGTGCCAGTAGTCCGCGGACTAGCGGGAGGCATTTT

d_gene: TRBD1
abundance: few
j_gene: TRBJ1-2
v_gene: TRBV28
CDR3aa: CASSGPGQGAVGYTF
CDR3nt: TGTGCCAGCAGTGGTCCGGGACAGGGGGCGGTTGGCTACACCTTC

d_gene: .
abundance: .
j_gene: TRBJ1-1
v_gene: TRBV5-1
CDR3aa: CASRPGTTNTEAFF
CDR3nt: TGCGCCAGCAGGCCTGGGACGACGAACACTGAAGCTTTCTTT

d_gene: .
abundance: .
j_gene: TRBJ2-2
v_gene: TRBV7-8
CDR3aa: CASSLLGQNTGELFF
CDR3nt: TGTGCCAGCAGCTTATTGGGACAAAACACCGGGGAGCTGTTTTTT

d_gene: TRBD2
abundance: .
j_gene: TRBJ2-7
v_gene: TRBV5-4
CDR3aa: CASSFPASGTYEQYF
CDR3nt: TGTGCCAGCAGCTTCCCGGCTAGCGGAACCTACGAGCAGTACTTC

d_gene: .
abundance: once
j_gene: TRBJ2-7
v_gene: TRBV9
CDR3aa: CASSERQSSEQYF
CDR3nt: TGTGCCAGCAGCGAGAGACAGTCTAGCGAGCAGTACTTC

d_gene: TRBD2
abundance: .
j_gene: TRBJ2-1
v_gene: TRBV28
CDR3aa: CASSDSGRGYNEQFF
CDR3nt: TGTGCCAGCAGTGATAGCGGGAGGGGCTACAATGAGCAGTTCTTC

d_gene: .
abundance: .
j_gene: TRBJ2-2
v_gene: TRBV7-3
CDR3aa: CASSPNGLKLNTGELFF
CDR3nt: TGTGCCAGCAGCCCTAACGGACTTAAACTAAACACCGGGGAGCTGTTTTTT

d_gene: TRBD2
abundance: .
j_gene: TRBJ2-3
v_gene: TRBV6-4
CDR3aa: CASSVEGGRDTQYF
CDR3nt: TGTGCCAGCAGTGTTGAGGGAGGGAGAGATACGCAGTATTTT

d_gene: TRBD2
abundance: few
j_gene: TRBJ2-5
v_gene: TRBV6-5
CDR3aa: CATSAAGETQYF
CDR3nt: TGTGCGACTAGCGCCGCGGGCGAGACCCAGTACTTC

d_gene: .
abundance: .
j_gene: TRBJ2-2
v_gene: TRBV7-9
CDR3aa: CASSATNMNTGELFF
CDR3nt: TGTGCCAGCAGCGCTACCAATATGAACACCGGGGAGCTGTTTTTT